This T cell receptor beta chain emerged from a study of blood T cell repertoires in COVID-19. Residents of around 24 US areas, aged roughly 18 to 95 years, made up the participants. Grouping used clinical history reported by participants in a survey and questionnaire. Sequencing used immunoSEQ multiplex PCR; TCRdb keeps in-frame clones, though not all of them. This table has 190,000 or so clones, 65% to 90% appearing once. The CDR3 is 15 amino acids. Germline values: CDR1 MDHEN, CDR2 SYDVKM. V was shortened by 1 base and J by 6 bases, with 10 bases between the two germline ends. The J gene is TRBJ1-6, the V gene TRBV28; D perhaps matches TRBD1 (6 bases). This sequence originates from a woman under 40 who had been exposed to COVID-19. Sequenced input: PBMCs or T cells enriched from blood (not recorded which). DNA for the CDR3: TGTGCCAGCAGTTTATACGGGGGGCCTAATTCACCCCTCCACTTT. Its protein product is CASSLYGGPNSPLHF.